These T cell receptor beta chains were read from a single sample in a study of beta chain features in type 1 diabetes. Clones were sequenced by immunoSEQ multiplex PCR, and TCRdb holds only the in-frame ones, with some missing. The table includes roughly 240,000 clones, roughly 14% detected once. The specimen sequenced was naive CD4+ T cells from blood. The source of these receptors is a woman in her 40s in good health. CDR3s include the opening cysteine and the closing phenylalanine or tryptophan. D genes are given only for firm matches. Clone size is not always given. Where it is, it says once, few, many or a class for expanded clones.

V gene	clone size	D gene	J gene	CDR3 DNA	CDR3 protein
TRBV7-6	.	TRBD1	TRBJ1-2	TGTGCCAGCAGCTCACCGGGACAGGGTGAATATGGCTACACCTTC	CASSSPGQGEYGYTF
TRBV4-1	few	TRBD1	TRBJ1-5	TGCGCCAGCAGCCAAGTATTTACAGGGGCAGTTTCTCAGCCCCAGCATTTT	CASSQVFTGAVSQPQHF
TRBV5-1	few	TRBD1	TRBJ1-2	TGCGCCAGCAGCTGGGACAGCTATGGCTACACCTTC	CASSWDSYGYTF
TRBV29-1	.	TRBD1	TRBJ1-2	TGCAGCGTCTTCGGGGGACAGGGCTACACCTTC	CSVFGGQGYTF
TRBV27	.	TRBD2	TRBJ2-3	TGTGCCAGCAGTCTACTACTAGCGGGGGGCCGGCCGAATACGCAGTATTTT	CASSLLLAGGRPNTQYF
TRBV14	few	TRBD2	TRBJ2-1	TGTGCCAGCAGCCAAGACTTAAGAAGCGGGGGGGCCAACGAGCAGTTCTTC	CASSQDLRSGGANEQFF
TRBV7-2	few	.	TRBJ1-6	TGTGCCAGCAGCTTAACGGGTGATTCACCCCTCCACTTT	CASSLTGDSPLHF
TRBV6-1	.	TRBD1	TRBJ2-1	TGTGCCAGCAGTGACAGGGGGCTCGGCAATGAGCAGTTCTTC	CASSDRGLGNEQFF
TRBV6-5	.	TRBD2	TRBJ2-2	TGTGCCAGCAGTTCCGAGGGACTAGCCGGGGAGCTGTTTTTT	CASSSEGLAGELFF
TRBV5-1	.	.	TRBJ1-1	TGCGCCAGCAGCTTGGTACCGGGGTCGAACACTGAAGCTTTCTTT	CASSLVPGSNTEAFF
TRBV9	.	.	TRBJ2-7	TGTGCCAGCAGTGGGGGGGGCGGACAGCCGAGTTACGAGCAGTACTTC	CASSGGGGQPSYEQYF
TRBV5-1	.	TRBD1	TRBJ2-2	TGCGCCAGCAGCTTGGCCGGGACAGCCCTAGCGAACACCGGGGAGCTGTTTTTT	CASSLAGTALANTGELFF
TRBV5-4	few	.	TRBJ2-7	TGTGCCAGCAGCTTGGGGGCGGGAAGAGGCGAGCAGTACTTC	CASSLGAGRGEQYF
TRBV18	.	.	TRBJ2-3	TGTGCCAGCTCACAATACAGGGAGGATACGCAGTATTTT	CASSQYREDTQYF
TRBV29-1	few	TRBD2	TRBJ2-3	TGCAGCGTTGCTTCCGCTAGCGGGGGCACAGATACGCAGTATTTT	CSVASASGGTDTQYF
TRBV14	few	.	TRBJ2-3	TGTGCCAGCAGCCCACGAGACACAGATACGCAGTATTTT	CASSPRDTDTQYF
TRBV29-1	.	.	TRBJ2-2	TGCAGCGTTGGACGTAAGGATAGGACAGTCCCGAACACCGGGGAGCTGTTTTTT	CSVGRKDRTVPNTGELFF
TRBV11-2	few	.	TRBJ2-5	TGTGCCAGCAGCTTAACGGGGATAGCCACCTTAGGGACCCAGTACTTC	CASSLTGIATLGTQYF
TRBV29-1	.	.	TRBJ1-2	TGCAGCTTAGGGGATTCCTATGGCTACACCTTC	CSLGDSYGYTF
TRBV5-4	.	TRBD2	TRBJ2-5	TGTGCCAGCAGCCTAGGACTAGCGGGGGGGCAAGAGACCCAGTACTTC	CASSLGLAGGQETQYF
TRBV28	.	TRBD1	TRBJ1-2	TGTGCCAGCAGTTCCCCGACAGGGCTCACGCACTATGGCTACACCTTC	CASSSPTGLTHYGYTF
TRBV5-4	few	TRBD2	TRBJ2-1	TGTGCCAGCAGCTTGGGCAGCGGGGGGGCATTCAATGAGCAGTTCTTC	CASSLGSGGAFNEQFF
TRBV18	.	TRBD1	TRBJ2-7	TGTGCCAGCTCACCAGACGAACAGGGGACCTACGAGCAGTACTTC	CASSPDEQGTYEQYF
TRBV9	few	.	TRBJ1-2	TGTGCCAGCAGCGTGTCAGGGTCTAATGGCTACACCTTC	CASSVSGSNGYTF
TRBV27	.	TRBD1	TRBJ1-2	TGTGCCAGCAGTCCCAGGGGGGTGGGCTACACCTTC	CASSPRGVGYTF
TRBV5-4	few	.	TRBJ1-3	TGTGCCAGCAGCCGGGCGGGAACCGGAAACACCATATATTTT	CASSRAGTGNTIYF
TRBV5-4	.	TRBD2	TRBJ2-5	TGTGCCAGCGAAGGTCACCCAGGCGGTTCGGGGAGGGAAGAGACCCAGTACTTC	CASEGHPGGSGREETQYF
TRBV6-5	few	TRBD1	TRBJ1-2	TGTGCCAGTTCAGGGACAGGAACGTATGGCTACACCTTC	CASSGTGTYGYTF
TRBV11-2	.	.	TRBJ2-7	TGTGCCAGCAGCTTAGTCCGGGGTAGCTACGAGCAGTACTTC	CASSLVRGSYEQYF
TRBV7-8	.	.	TRBJ1-5	TGTGCCAGCAGCTTAGGCAGGGCCCACAATCAGCCCCAGCATTTT	CASSLGRAHNQPQHF
TRBV28	few	TRBD1	TRBJ1-1	TGTGCCAGCAGGGAAGGGACAGGTGGCACTGAAGCTTTCTTT	CASREGTGGTEAFF
TRBV29-1	few	TRBD1	TRBJ2-7	TGCAGCGTTAGCCCCGGGACAGGGGGCTACGAGCAGTACTTC	CSVSPGTGGYEQYF
TRBV6-5	.	.	TRBJ1-6	TGTGCCAGCAGTTACAGGCAGGGTGGTAATTCACCCCTCCACTTT	CASSYRQGGNSPLHF
TRBV5-1	.	.	TRBJ1-1	TGCGCCAGCAGCTTGACCAGGGATGCAGCTTTCTTT	CASSLTRDAAFF
TRBV19	.	.	TRBJ1-5	TGTGCCAGTAGTCCTACGGTAGTTCATGCTCAGCCCCAGCATTTT	CASSPTVVHAQPQHF